This T cell receptor (beta chain) derives from a study of regulatory T cells in long-lasting Graves disease. Whole-study results and caveats: Persistent disease was characterized by preferential usage of TRBV28, TRBJ1-2 and TRBJ2-5.

This clonotype was counted ten times or more. Its antigen remains unidentified. HTBI primers from iRepertoire and Arm-PCR of CDR3 regions yielded the TCR beta libraries. Using its own MiXCR run on the multiplex PCR reads, TCRdb lists one record per CDR3 protein. Counted here are about 430,000 distinct CDR3 sequences, around 20% occurring once; the ten biggest clones make up roughly an eighth. The CDR3 contains 12 residues. Germline V gene data show CDR1 as SNHLY and CDR2 as FYNNEI. V lost 8 bases to trimming and J lost 9 bases; unmatched junction nucleotides: 8. Time point of the sample: persistent/refractory GD, antithyroid drugs over 5 years with positive TRAb. RNA extracted from PBMCs served as the sequencing template.

Sequenced material: peripheral blood mononuclear cells (PBMCs), taken when the disease was refractory, from a patient treated with antithyroid drugs. The clonotype comes from a female donor with Graves disease. The genes are TRBV2 and TRBJ2-7; 9 nucleotides agree with TRBD2. The CDR3 loop reads CASHGGAGGQYF. The CDR3 DNA sequence: TGTGCCAGCCATGGGGGAGCGGGAGGGCAGTACTTC.